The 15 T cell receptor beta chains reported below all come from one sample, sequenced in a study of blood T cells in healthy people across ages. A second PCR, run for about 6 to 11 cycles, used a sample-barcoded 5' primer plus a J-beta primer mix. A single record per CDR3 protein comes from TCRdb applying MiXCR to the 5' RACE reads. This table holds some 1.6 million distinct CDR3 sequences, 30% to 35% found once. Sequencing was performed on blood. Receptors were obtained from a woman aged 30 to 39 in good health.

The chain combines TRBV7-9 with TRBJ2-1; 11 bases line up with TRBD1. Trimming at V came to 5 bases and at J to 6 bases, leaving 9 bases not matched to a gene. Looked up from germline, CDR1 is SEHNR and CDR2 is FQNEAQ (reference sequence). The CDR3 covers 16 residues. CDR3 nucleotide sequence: TGTGCCAGCAGCCGCCGGGGACAGGGGGGCGGCAATGAGCAGTTCTTC. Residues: CASSRRGQGGGNEQFF.

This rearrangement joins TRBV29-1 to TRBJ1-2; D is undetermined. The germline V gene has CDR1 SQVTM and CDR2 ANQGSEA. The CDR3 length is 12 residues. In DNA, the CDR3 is TGCAGTTTCGCCCGGGGTTTGGAGGGCTACACCTTC. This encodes CSFARGLEGYTF.

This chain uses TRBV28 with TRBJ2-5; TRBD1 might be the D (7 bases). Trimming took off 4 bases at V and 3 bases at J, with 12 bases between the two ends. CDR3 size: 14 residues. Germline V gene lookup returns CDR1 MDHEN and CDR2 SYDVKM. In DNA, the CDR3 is TGTGCCAGCAGTTCCACAGGGGAGGAAGAGACCCAGTACTTC. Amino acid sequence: CASSSTGEEETQYF.

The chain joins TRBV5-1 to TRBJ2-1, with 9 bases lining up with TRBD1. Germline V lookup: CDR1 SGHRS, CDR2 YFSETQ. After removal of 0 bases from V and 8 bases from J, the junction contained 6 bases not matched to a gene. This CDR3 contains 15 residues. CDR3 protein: CASSLVGTGRDEQFF. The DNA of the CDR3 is TGCGCCAGCAGCTTGGTGGGGACAGGGCGCGATGAGCAGTTCTTC.

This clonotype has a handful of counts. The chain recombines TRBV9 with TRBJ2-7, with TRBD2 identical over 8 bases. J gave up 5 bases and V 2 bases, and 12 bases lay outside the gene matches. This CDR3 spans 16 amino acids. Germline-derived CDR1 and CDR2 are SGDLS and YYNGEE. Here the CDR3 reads CASSVGSPAGVHEQYF. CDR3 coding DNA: TGTGCCAGCAGCGTCGGGTCCCCAGCGGGAGTCCACGAGCAGTACTTC.

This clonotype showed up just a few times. CDR3 loop: CASSVLSYEQYF. The CDR3 DNA reads as TGTGCCAGCAGTGTACTGTCCTACGAGCAGTACTTC. The rearrangement uses TRBV2 and TRBJ2-7; no clear D gene. V was cut by 4 bases and J by 1 base, with 5 bases left in between. The CDR3 length is 12 residues. The germline V gene encodes CDR1 SNHLY and CDR2 FYNNEI.

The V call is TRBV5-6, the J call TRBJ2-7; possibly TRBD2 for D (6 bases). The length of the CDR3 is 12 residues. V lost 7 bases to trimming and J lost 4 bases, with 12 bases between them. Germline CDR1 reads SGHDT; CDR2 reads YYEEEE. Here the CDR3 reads CASPCGGYEQYF. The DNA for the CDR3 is TGTGCCAGCCCCTGTGGGGGGTACGAGCAGTACTTC.

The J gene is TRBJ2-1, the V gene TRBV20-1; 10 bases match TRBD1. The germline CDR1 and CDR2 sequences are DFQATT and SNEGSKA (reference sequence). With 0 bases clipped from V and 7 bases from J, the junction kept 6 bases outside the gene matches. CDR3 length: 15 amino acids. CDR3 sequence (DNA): TGCAGTGCTAGAGATCCCGGACAGGGGGAGAATGAGCAGTTCTTC. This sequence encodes CSARDPGQGENEQFF.

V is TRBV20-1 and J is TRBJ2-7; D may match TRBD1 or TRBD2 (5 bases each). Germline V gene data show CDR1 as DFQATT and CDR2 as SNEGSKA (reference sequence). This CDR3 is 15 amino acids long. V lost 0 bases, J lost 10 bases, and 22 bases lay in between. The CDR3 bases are TGCAGTGCTAGAGAAAGCAGGGAGACCCAAGGCGGCCAGTACTTC. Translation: CSARESRETQGGQYF.

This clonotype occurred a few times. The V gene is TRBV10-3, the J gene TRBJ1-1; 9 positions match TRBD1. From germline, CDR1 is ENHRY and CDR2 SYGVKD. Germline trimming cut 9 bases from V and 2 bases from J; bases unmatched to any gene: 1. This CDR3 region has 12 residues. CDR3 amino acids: CAMGQGNTEAFF. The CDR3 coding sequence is TGTGCCATGGGACAGGGAAACACTGAAGCTTTCTTT.

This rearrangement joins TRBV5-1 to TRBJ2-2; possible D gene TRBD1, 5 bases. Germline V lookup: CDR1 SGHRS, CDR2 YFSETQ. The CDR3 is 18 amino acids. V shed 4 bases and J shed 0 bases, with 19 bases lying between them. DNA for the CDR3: TGCGCCAGCAGCCTATTAGACAGCACGCAGTCGAACACCGGGGAGCTGTTTTTT. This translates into CASSLLDSTQSNTGELFF. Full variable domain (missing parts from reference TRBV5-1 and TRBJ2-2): KAGVTQTPRYLIKTRGQQVTLSCSPISGHRSVSWYQQTPGQGLQFLFEYFSETQRNKGNFPGRFSGRQFSNSRSEMNVSTLELGDSALYLCASSLLDSTQSNTGELFFGEGSRLTVL.

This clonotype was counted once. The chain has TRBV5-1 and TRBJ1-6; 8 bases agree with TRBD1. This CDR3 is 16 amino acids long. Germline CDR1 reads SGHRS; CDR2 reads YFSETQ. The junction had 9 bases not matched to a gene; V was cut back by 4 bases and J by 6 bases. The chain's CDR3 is CASSGDRLNFNSPLHF. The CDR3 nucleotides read TGCGCCAGCAGCGGGGACAGGTTGAATTTTAATTCACCCCTCCACTTT.

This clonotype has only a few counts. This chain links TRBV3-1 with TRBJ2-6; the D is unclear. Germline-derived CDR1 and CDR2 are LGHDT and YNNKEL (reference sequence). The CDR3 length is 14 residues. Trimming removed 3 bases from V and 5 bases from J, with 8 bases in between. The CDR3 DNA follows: TGTGCCAGCAGCCATTATGGTAGGGCCAACGTCCTGACTTTC. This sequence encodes CASSHYGRANVLTF. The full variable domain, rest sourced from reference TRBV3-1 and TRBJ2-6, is DTAVSQTPKYLVTQMGNDKSIKCEQNLGHDTMYWYKQDSKKFLKIMFSYNNKELIINETVPNRFSPKSPDKAHLNLHINSLELGDSAVYFCASSHYGRANVLTFGAGSRLTVL.

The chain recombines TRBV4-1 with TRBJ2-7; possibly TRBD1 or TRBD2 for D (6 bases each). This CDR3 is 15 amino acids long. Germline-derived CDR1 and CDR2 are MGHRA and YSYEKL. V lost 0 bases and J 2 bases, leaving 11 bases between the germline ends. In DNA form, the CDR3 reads TGCGCCAGCAGCCAAGATAACGGGGGCACCTACGAGCAGTACTTC. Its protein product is CASSQDNGGTYEQYF.

The CDR3 protein is CASRKEVAGEWETQYF. The CDR3 nucleotides are TGTGCCAGCAGAAAAGAGGTAGCGGGAGAGTGGGAGACCCAGTACTTC. The gene calls are TRBV6-1 and TRBJ2-5, with 9 bases matching TRBD2. The CDR3 is made up of 16 amino acids. Germline-derived CDR1 and CDR2 are MNHNS and SASEGT. After removal of 6 bases from V and 5 bases from J, the junction contained 13 bases not matched to a gene.